This T cell receptor beta chain is drawn from a study of Ad26.COV2.S vaccination and SARS-CoV-2 variants. Findings of the study overall: With respect to non-spike TCR breadth, vaccine and placebo recipients were similar. Spike-specific CD8+ and CD4+ T cell responses reportedly showed substantial breadth after vaccination. TCR breadth and depth analyses may have underestimated total T cell responses.

With regard to this clone: Its cognate antigen is unknown.

Per germline, CDR1 SGHTA and CDR2 FQGNSA. The CDR3 spans 19 residues. The germline V and J ends were trimmed by 4 bases and 6 bases, with 29 bases remaining between them. The sample's treatment: over 15 received Ad26.COV2.S at low or high dose, single or two shots; roughly five received placebo; per-sample allocation not given. Day 63 following the first vaccine or placebo injection was when the samples were taken. Recruitment in Boston yielded a donor of adult age, 18-55 years. Sequencing was performed with immunoSEQ multiplex PCR; in TCRdb, only in-frame clones are kept and a portion is missing. The sample includes 410,000 or so clones, approximately 92% of them seen just once.

The TCR was taken from a person between 18 and 59 years old who received the Ad26.COV2.S COVID-19 vaccine or a placebo. The gene calls are TRBV7-2 and TRBJ2-3, with D perhaps matching TRBD2 (6 bases). The sequences come from peripheral blood, collected in a trial of Ad26.COV2.S vaccine versus placebo. CDR3 amino acids: CASSSDYAFSGYHSDTQYF. In DNA, the CDR3 is TGTGCCAGCAGCTCAGATTACGCCTTTAGCGGATACCACTCGGATACGCAGTATTTT.